These T cell receptor beta chains were read from a single sample in a study of siplizumab effects on memory and regulatory T cells. Data came from immunoSEQ multiplex PCR; TCRdb stores just in-frame clones and leaves some out. Among about 26,000 clones, 65% to 90% were seen once, and the ten largest hold more than 20%. The sample comprised memory CD4+ T cells sorted from blood. The receptors stem from a human donor in good health. Each CDR3 is given with its conserved first and last residue. D genes are given only for firm matches. Only part of the rows carry a size: once, few, many, or a class if the clone is expanded.

V gene	D gene	J gene	clone size	CDR3 DNA	CDR3 protein
TRBV7-2	NA	TRBJ2-7	NA	TGTGCCAGCAGCCCCCAGCCCCGGTCCCCTGAGCAGTACTTC	CASSPQPRSPEQYF
TRBV6-1	NA	TRBJ1-5	NA	TGTGCCAGCAGCCAGAAGGGGGTTAGCAATCAGCCCCAGCATTTT	CASSQKGVSNQPQHF
TRBV6-1	NA	TRBJ2-7	NA	TGTGCCAGCAGTGATATAGGGTTTTCCTACGAGCAGTACTTC	CASSDIGFSYEQYF
TRBV28	NA	TRBJ1-3	once	TGTGCCAGCAGCTGGCTCGGGGTGTTGACTGGAAACACCATATATTTT	CASSWLGVLTGNTIYF
TRBV11-3	NA	TRBJ1-1	NA	TGTGCCAGCAGCTCCCTCGGGACGGTGAACACTGAAGCTTTCTTT	CASSSLGTVNTEAFF
TRBV11-3	NA	TRBJ2-7	NA	TGTGCCAGCAGCTTAGGCAGGGTTGATGACGAGCAGTACTTC	CASSLGRVDDEQYF
TRBV11-3	NA	TRBJ2-1	once	TGTGCCAGCAGCTTAGCGCTCGGCTATGAGCAGTTCTTC	CASSLALGYEQFF
TRBV6-1	TRBD2	TRBJ2-1	once	TGTGCCAGCAGTGGGACTAGCGGCAGCTCCTACAATGAGCAGTTCTTC	CASSGTSGSSYNEQFF
TRBV7-3	NA	TRBJ2-1	NA	TGTGCCAGCAGCTTACTCGGGACTCCCGGCAATGAGCAGTTCTTC	CASSLLGTPGNEQFF
TRBV7-9	TRBD1	TRBJ2-2	NA	TGTGCCAGCAGCTTAGGACAGGGGACGAACACCGGGGAGCTGTTTTTT	CASSLGQGTNTGELFF
TRBV2	NA	TRBJ1-2	NA	TGTGCCAGCAGTGAACTTACTAACTATGGCTACACCTTC	CASSELTNYGYTF
TRBV7-7	NA	TRBJ2-3	NA	TGTGCTAGCAGCCCTTACGTAAGCACAGATACGCAGTATTTT	CASSPYVSTDTQYF
TRBV5-1	NA	TRBJ2-3	NA	TGCGCCAGCACCCAAAGTCCGATATACACAGATACGCAGTATTTT	CASTQSPIYTDTQYF
TRBV2	NA	TRBJ1-4	NA	TGTGCCAGGGGACAAGGGGAAAAACTGTTTTTT	CARGQGEKLFF
TRBV10-3	NA	TRBJ1-3	NA	TGTGCCGCAACAGGGTTAAGCGCTGGAAACACCATATATTTT	CAATGLSAGNTIYF
TRBV5-1	NA	TRBJ1-2	NA	TGCGCCAGCAGCCCTCAGTCAGGGCCCACTAACTATGGCTACACCTTC	CASSPQSGPTNYGYTF
TRBV2	NA	TRBJ2-2	NA	TGTGCCAGCAGTTCCCTCTCGCGCACCGGGGAGCTGTTTTTT	CASSSLSRTGELFF
TRBV28	TRBD2	TRBJ2-5	NA	TGTGCCAGCACCGGTGGACTAGCGGGAGTGTTGGAGACCCAGTACTTC	CASTGGLAGVLETQYF
TRBV7-9	NA	TRBJ2-1	NA	TGTGCCAGCACCCAGATTGAACCCTCCTACAATGAGCAGTTCTTC	CASTQIEPSYNEQFF
TRBV2	TRBD2	TRBJ2-7	NA	TGTGCCAGCAAGGTAGCGGGAGGGAGCTCCTACGAGCAGTACTTC	CASKVAGGSSYEQYF
TRBV9	NA	TRBJ2-1	NA	TGTGCCAGCAGCGTAGGCCCCACCTTATACAATGAGCAGTTCTTC	CASSVGPTLYNEQFF
TRBV2	TRBD1	TRBJ2-7	NA	TGTGCCAGCAGTGATCTGATTTTTGCCGGGACAGGGGGCAAGTACGAGCAGTACTTC	CASSDLIFAGTGGKYEQYF
TRBV5-1	TRBD2	TRBJ2-3	NA	TGCGCCAGCAGCTTGGAGGGCGGGAGGAGCACAGATACGCAGTATTTT	CASSLEGGRSTDTQYF
TRBV28	TRBD2	TRBJ2-7	once	TGTGCCGGGTCTAGCGGGGGTACCTACGAGCAGTACTTC	CAGSSGGTYEQYF
TRBV18	NA	TRBJ2-5	NA	TGTGCCAGCTCACCACCCGGCACTGTGGGACAAGAGACCCAGTACTTC	CASSPPGTVGQETQYF
TRBV6-1	NA	TRBJ2-2	NA	TGTGCCAGCAGTGAAGCGCTTCTCGGGGAGCTGTTTTTT	CASSEALLGELFF
TRBV19	NA	TRBJ1-2	few	TGTGCCAGTAGTATACAGGGCCAGTATGGCTACACCTTC	CASSIQGQYGYTF
TRBV4-2	NA	TRBJ2-3	once	TGTGCCAGCAGCCTTTCAGGGGGGCGCAGGACAGATACGCAGTATTTT	CASSLSGGRRTDTQYF